What follows are 19 T cell receptor beta chains derived from one specimen sequenced in a study of T-cell memory formation after mild COVID-19. TCRdb itself ran the 5' RACE reads through MiXCR, one entry per CDR3 protein. The sample includes 70,000 to 100,000 distinct CDR3 sequences, around 15% of them seen just once. Source material: PBMCs or a T cell subset sorted from them (not recorded which). The receptors originated from a man between 18 and 29 years old who had mild COVID-19 (a few samples of this study predate the infection). Cell type and time point are not known.

This clonotype was observed a handful of times. In nucleotides, the CDR3 is TGTGCCAGCAGTTTCGTGGGAAGTGCTGAAAAACTGTTTTTT. This translates into CASSFVGSAEKLFF. The gene calls are TRBV27 and TRBJ1-4; D not certain. Per germline, CDR1 MNHEY and CDR2 SMNVEV (reference sequence). V lost 3 bases to trimming and J lost 7 bases, with 12 bases between them. The CDR3 contains 14 residues.

This clonotype is a singleton in its sample. V is TRBV4-1 and J is TRBJ1-2, with a tentative D call TRBD1 (5 bases). Germline V lookup: CDR1 MGHRA, CDR2 YSYEKL. The germline V and J ends were trimmed by 3 bases and 6 bases, with 14 bases remaining between them. The CDR3 spans 14 residues. In DNA, the CDR3 is TGCGCCAGCAGCCATGGTCGGGACTTGGATGGCTACACCTTC. Protein: CASSHGRDLDGYTF.

This clonotype turned up a few times. The chain joins TRBV12-3 or TRBV12-4 to TRBJ1-2; a weak D match, TRBD1 (6 bases). There are 14 residues in the CDR3. V dropped 3 bases and J dropped 0 bases, with 8 bases sitting between them. The CDR3 DNA sequence: TGTGCCAGCAGTTTGGGGGGCTCTAACTATGGCTACACCTTC. Amino acid sequence: CASSLGGSNYGYTF.

This sequence joins TRBV18 and TRBJ2-7, with 7 bases lining up with TRBD2. Losses at the gene ends were 2 bases for V and 0 bases for J; bases not matched to a gene: 4. Looked up from germline, CDR1 is KGHSH and CDR2 is LQKENI. The CDR3 consists of 15 residues. The CDR3 loop is CASSPGGGGSYEQYV. The CDR3 DNA follows: TGTGCCAGCTCACCAGGCGGGGGAGGCTCCTACGAGCAGTACGTC.

The table lists this clonotype with a few counts. This CDR3 is CASSQDPQLAGGHEETQYF. CDR3 coding DNA: TGTGCCAGCAGCCAAGACCCGCAACTGGCGGGGGGGCACGAAGAGACCCAGTACTTC. This sequence joins TRBV4-2 and TRBJ2-5, with 9 bases fitting TRBD2. CDR1 and CDR2 from the germline V gene are LGHNA and YNFKEQ. This CDR3 is built from 19 residues. J gave up 3 bases and V 0 bases, and 14 bases lay outside the gene matches.

This clonotype was seen a few times. CDR3 DNA sequence: TGCGCCAGCAGCCAAGCAGGGACCTACGAGCAGTACTTC. This codes for CASSQAGTYEQYF. The chain uses TRBV4-1 and TRBJ2-7; D possibly corresponds to TRBD1 (5 bases). In germline, CDR1 is MGHRA, CDR2 YSYEKL. The V end lost 1 base, the J end lost 2 bases, and 6 bases lay between the germline ends. CDR3 size: 13 residues.

The gene calls are TRBV4-1 and TRBJ2-6; D is unresolved. CDR1 and CDR2 (germline): MGHRA, YSYEKL. The CDR3 totals 16 residues. V was shortened by 0 bases and J by 2 bases, with 8 bases between the two germline ends. As DNA, the CDR3 is TGCGCCAGCAGCCAAGAGGGAAGGGCTGGGGCCAACGTCCTGACTTTC. Translated, it gives CASSQEGRAGANVLTF.

This clonotype has a handful of counts. Germline is not matched at one junction end, which may reflect a read error. The V call is TRBV4-3, the J call TRBJ2-1, with 7 positions matching TRBD2. The CDR3 has 17 residues. CDR1 LGHNA and CDR2 YSLEER come from the germline V gene. The CDR3 here is CASSHENGLAAYDEQFF. The CDR3 nucleotides read TGCGCCAGCAGCCATGAAAATGGGCTAGCGGCCTACGATGAGCAGTTCTTC.

This clonotype was counted only a few times. The chain combines TRBV11-2 with TRBJ2-1; D unresolved. The CDR3 contains 12 residues. V lost 7 bases, J lost 6 bases, and 10 bases lay in between. Germline CDR1 is SGHAT and CDR2 is FQNNGV. CDR3 nucleotides: TGTGCCAGCACTCATCGAGGCAATGAGCAGTTCTTC. Encoded protein: CASTHRGNEQFF.

This clonotype came up a few times. The chain has TRBV4-3 and TRBJ2-3; the D gene is possibly TRBD2 (5 bases). V was pared by 0 bases and J by 2 bases, with 9 bases between. Per germline, CDR1 LGHNA and CDR2 YSLEER. The CDR3 contains 15 residues. CDR3 protein: CASSQEARATDTQYF. The CDR3 coding sequence is TGCGCCAGCAGCCAAGAGGCGAGGGCCACAGATACGCAGTATTTT.

This clonotype has only a few counts. The chain carries TRBV12-3 or TRBV12-4 and TRBJ1-1, with a weak D call TRBD1 (5 bases). The CDR3 loop spans 14 amino acids. V was shortened by 6 bases and J by 6 bases, with 17 bases between the two germline ends. CDR3 nucleotides: TGTGCCAGCAGGTCCCGAGCAGGGAGGGCTGAAGCTTTCTTT. It specifies CASRSRAGRAEAFF.

The chain uses TRBV2 and TRBJ2-7, with a weak D call TRBD1 (5 bases). Germline CDR1 reads SNHLY; CDR2 reads FYNNEI. The CDR3 is 13 residues long. V was clipped by 7 bases and J by 0 bases, with 10 bases between them. CDR3 sequence reads: CASNQGSSYEQYV. CDR3 sequence (DNA): TGTGCCAGCAACCAGGGTAGCTCCTACGAGCAGTACGTC.

This clonotype was counted many times. The chain's CDR3 is CASTGGQGRLTEAFF. The CDR3 DNA is TGTGCCAGCACCGGGGGACAGGGGAGGTTAACTGAAGCTTTCTTT. The chain combines TRBV6-5 with TRBJ1-1, with 10 bases lining up with TRBD1. Germline V gene lookup returns CDR1 MNHEY and CDR2 SVGAGI. The CDR3 totals 15 residues. V lost 7 bases to trimming and J lost 5 bases; unmatched junction nucleotides: 10.

In its sample, this clonotype was seen a few times. This chain uses TRBV12-5 with TRBJ2-7; 10 bases are shared with TRBD1. The CDR3 loop spans 15 amino acids. The ends lost 3 bases at V and 5 bases at J; junction bases unmatched: 7. CDR1 is LGHNT and CDR2 is FRNRAP in the germline V gene. CDR3 nucleotides: TGTGCTAGTGGTTTCCAGGGGACAGGGGAGGACGAGCAGTACTTC. Residues: CASGFQGTGEDEQYF.

This chain uses TRBV28 with TRBJ1-4; TRBD1 is a possible D gene (5 bases). CDR3 length: 16 residues. V was cut by 7 bases and J by 3 bases, with 18 bases left in between. Germline V lookup: CDR1 MDHEN, CDR2 SYDVKM. CDR3 in amino acids: CASTGGWGASNEKLFF. Here the CDR3 DNA reads TGTGCCAGCACCGGAGGATGGGGCGCTTCTAATGAAAAACTGTTTTTT.

In this sample, this clonotype turned up a few times. The J gene is TRBJ2-1, the V gene TRBV4-1, with D uncertain. CDR1 is MGHRA and CDR2 is YSYEKL in the germline V gene. Trimming cost V 4 bases and J 5 bases, with 9 bases left between them. The CDR3 runs 13 residues. The CDR3 sequence is CASSRISHNEQFF. The CDR3 DNA is TGCGCCAGCAGCCGGATATCTCACAATGAGCAGTTCTTC.

V and J are TRBV28 and TRBJ2-2, with D perhaps being TRBD1 or TRBD2 (5 bases each). Germline CDR1 reads MDHEN; CDR2 reads SYDVKM. V shed 4 bases and J shed 2 bases, with 17 bases lying between them. The CDR3 sequence is 17 residues long. The CDR3 loop reads CASSSRDGRLNTGELFF. The CDR3 DNA follows: TGTGCCAGCAGTTCACGGGACGGAAGATTAAACACCGGGGAGCTGTTTTTT.

This clonotype has only a few counts. This rearrangement joins TRBV24-1 to TRBJ2-1, with 8 bases fitting TRBD1. CDR1 and CDR2 (germline): KGHDR, SFDVKD. The ends lost 0 bases at V and 8 bases at J; junction bases unmatched: 5. CDR3 size: 15 residues. DNA of the CDR3: TGTGCCACCAGTGATTTGGGACAGGGTACCCATGAGCAGTTCTTC. Its protein is CATSDLGQGTHEQFF.

This clonotype was seen ten or more times. The chain combines TRBV12-3 or TRBV12-4 with TRBJ2-3; D is unresolved. The CDR3 covers 15 residues. Trimming removed 5 bases at V and 1 base at J, with 13 bases between. The CDR3 bases are TGTGCCAGCAGTCCATACTTAAAGCGCACAGATACGCAGTATTTT. Translated: CASSPYLKRTDTQYF.